Listed here are 22 T cell receptor beta chains from one sample, sequenced in a study of blood T cells in healthy people across ages. Using a J-beta primer mix together with a sample-barcoded 5' primer, a second PCR was run for roughly 6 to 12 cycles. One entry per CDR3 protein, called by TCRdb with MiXCR from the 5' RACE reads. The profile covers around 970,000 distinct CDR3 sequences, with just over 50% appearing a single time and about a fifth taken by the ten largest. What was sequenced was blood. All receptors derive from a woman aged 60 to 75 in good health.

V usage is TRBV7-2 and J usage is TRBJ2-3; 10 nucleotides match TRBD2. CDR1 is SGHTA, CDR2 FQGNSA, per germline. The V segment lost 1 base and the J segment 6 bases; nucleotides outside the gene matches: 7. This CDR3 region has 16 residues. The CDR3 DNA reads TGTGCCAGCAGCTTAGTGGTAGCGGGGGGAGTCGATACGCAGTATTTT. Translation gives CASSLVVAGGVDTQYF. Combining the CDR3 with reference TRBV7-2 and TRBJ2-3 gives the whole variable domain GAGVSQSPSNKVTEKGKDVELRCDPISGHTALYWYRQSLGQGLEFLIYFQGNSAPDKSGLPSDRFSAERTGGSVSTLTIQRTQQEDSAVYLCASSLVVAGGVDTQYFGPGTRLTVL.

This clonotype was recorded a few times. The V and J genes are TRBV20-1 and TRBJ2-1; D possibly corresponds to TRBD1 (6 bases). The CDR3 sequence is 14 residues long. V dropped 6 bases and J dropped 6 bases, with 18 bases sitting between them. Germline assignment: CDR1 DFQATT and CDR2 SNEGSKA (reference sequence). CDR3 sequence reads: CSAGGWGQPNEQFF. DNA for the CDR3: TGCAGTGCGGGCGGATGGGGGCAACCCAATGAGCAGTTCTTC.

A few counts support this clonotype. The rearrangement links TRBV27 to TRBJ2-3, with 7 bases lining up with TRBD2. Trimming at V came to 2 bases and at J to 4 bases, leaving 12 bases not matched to a gene. CDR1 and CDR2 (germline): MNHEY, SMNVEV (reference sequence). The CDR3 spans 17 residues. This chain's CDR3 is CASSLLPLRERSDTQYF. For the CDR3, the DNA is TGTGCCAGCAGTTTACTCCCATTGCGGGAGCGATCAGATACGCAGTATTTT.

Concerning this clonotype: The junction differs from germline at one of its ends, possibly a read error. This chain connects TRBV6-2 or TRBV6-3 to TRBJ1-1; D is ambiguous. This CDR3 has 14 residues. Germline V gene data show CDR1 as MNHEY and CDR2 as SVGEGT. The CDR3 region is CASTYGRLNTEAFF. In DNA form, the CDR3 reads TGTGCCAGCACTTACGGACGGTTGAACACTGAAGCTTTCTTT.

J is TRBJ1-2 and V is TRBV11-2, with D possibly matching TRBD1 (5 bases). The CDR3 contains 16 residues. The V gene's germline CDR1 is SGHAT and CDR2 FQNNGV. The ends were cut back, 4 bases at V and 6 bases at J, with 21 bases in the middle. CDR3 protein: CASSSVKGPLGNGYTF. The CDR3 bases are TGTGCCAGCAGCTCGGTGAAGGGACCCCTAGGAAATGGCTACACCTTC.

The chain employs TRBV7-9 and TRBJ1-1; no reliable D call. Germline loops: CDR1 SEHNR, CDR2 FQNEAQ (reference sequence). The V gene lost 2 bases and the J gene lost 4 bases, with 8 bases spanning the gap. The CDR3 is 13 residues long. This chain's CDR3 is CASSLSGPTEAFF. CDR3 DNA: TGTGCCAGCAGCTTAAGCGGGCCCACTGAAGCTTTCTTT.

V is TRBV12-3 or TRBV12-4 and J is TRBJ2-4; D might be TRBD2 (7 bases). The end of the DNA aligns better with TRBJ2-7, so the J call may be wrong. This CDR3 has 17 residues. The DNA of the CDR3 is TGTGCCAGCAGTTTGGGGGCCAACCTAGCGGTGCGGGACGAGCAGTACTTC. It codes for CASSLGANLAVRDEQYF.

This clonotype was observed a few times. This chain connects TRBV7-2 to TRBJ2-1, with TRBD2 identical over 16 bases. CDR1 is SGHTA, CDR2 FQGNSA, per germline. This CDR3 region has 16 residues. V lost 5 bases to trimming and J lost 9 bases; unmatched junction nucleotides: 7. Written as DNA, the CDR3 is TGTGCCAGCAGCAGGGGACTAGCGGGAGGGTTGGCTGAGCAGTTCTTC. Amino acids: CASSRGLAGGLAEQFF.

This sequence joins TRBV21-1 and TRBJ2-4; the D call in the table, TRBD1, was not verified against the DNA. TRBV21-1 is described as a pseudogene. This CDR3 is 14 amino acids long. In DNA form, the CDR3 reads TGTGCCAGAACAAGGACAGGGCGCAAAAACATTCAGTACTTC. This codes for CARTRTGRKNIQYF.

The chain is built from TRBV12-3 or TRBV12-4 and TRBJ2-7; D is ambiguous. The CDR3 length is 14 residues. V dropped 6 bases and J dropped 0 bases, with 12 bases sitting between them. The CDR3 is CASRLGFGSYEQYF. CDR3 nucleotide sequence: TGTGCCAGCAGGCTCGGGTTTGGCTCCTACGAGCAGTACTTC.

The sample holds a few counts of this clonotype. V gene TRBV7-2 combines with J gene TRBJ2-7; TRBD1 matches 7 bases. The CDR3 sequence is 13 residues long. V was clipped by 5 bases and J by 1 base; unmatched bases: 2. Germline-derived CDR1 and CDR2 are SGHTA and FQGNSA. Here the CDR3 reads CASSTDRSYEQYF. CDR3 bases: TGTGCCAGCAGCACGGACAGGTCCTACGAGCAGTACTTC.

The rearrangement uses TRBV20-1 and TRBJ2-3; the D gene is possibly TRBD1 (6 bases). The germline V and J ends were trimmed by 6 bases and 6 bases, with 13 bases remaining between them. This CDR3 region has 12 residues. Germline V gene data show CDR1 as DFQATT and CDR2 as SNEGSKA (reference sequence). In DNA form, the CDR3 reads TGCAGTGCAAGGGGGATAGGGGATACGCAGTATTTT. Its protein is CSARGIGDTQYF.

The chain combines TRBV29-1 with TRBJ2-3, with no clear D. The CDR3 is made up of 10 amino acids. In germline, CDR1 is SQVTM, CDR2 ANQGSEA. Trimming cost V 4 bases and J 6 bases, with 5 bases left between them. In nucleotides, the CDR3 is TGCAGCGTTGGTTTCGATACGCAGTATTTT. Amino acid sequence: CSVGFDTQYF.

The J gene is TRBJ1-2, the V gene TRBV18, with D possibly TRBD1 on 6 matching bases. CDR1 is KGHSH and CDR2 is LQKENI in the germline V gene. The V gene lost 4 bases and the J gene lost 3 bases, with 12 bases spanning the gap. The CDR3 loop spans 14 amino acids. As DNA, the CDR3 is TGTGCCAGCTCACGAAAAGCAGGGGACTATGGCTACACCTTC. The encoded protein is CASSRKAGDYGYTF.

The table lists this clonotype with a few counts. The V gene is TRBV6-2 or TRBV6-3, the J gene TRBJ1-1; 7 bases are shared with TRBD1. The CDR3 is made up of 13 amino acids. Germline V gives CDR1 MNHEY, CDR2 SVGEGT. The V segment lost 8 bases and the J segment 6 bases; nucleotides outside the gene matches: 9. Here the CDR3 reads CASRKQGKAEAFF. The CDR3, as DNA: TGTGCCAGCCGAAAACAGGGGAAGGCTGAAGCTTTCTTT.

Here the CDR3 reads CASSEIGTGVGVGANVLTF. The CDR3 DNA sequence: TGTGCCAGCAGTGAAATCGGGACAGGGGTCGGCGTTGGGGCCAACGTCCTGACTTTC. The chain employs TRBV2 and TRBJ2-6, with TRBD1 identical over 10 bases. CDR1 and CDR2 from the germline V gene are SNHLY and FYNNEI. V shed 2 bases and J 3 bases; nucleotides not matched to a gene: 10. This CDR3 spans 19 amino acids.

V and J are TRBV20-1 and TRBJ2-5; 14 bases line up with TRBD2. The trim removed 3 bases at V and 13 bases at J, leaving 13 bases unmatched. CDR3 length equals 15 residues. Germline CDR1 reads DFQATT; CDR2 reads SNEGSKA (reference sequence). CDR3 region: CSASARTSGRNGGYF. The CDR3 DNA is TGCAGTGCTAGCGCTCGGACTAGCGGGAGGAACGGTGGGTACTTC.

The chain couples TRBV12-3 or TRBV12-4 to TRBJ2-7; D is uncertain. The CDR3 runs 13 residues. V was pared by 5 bases and J by 3 bases, with 11 bases between. The CDR3 DNA follows: TGTGCCAGCAGTGTCACCGACATCTACGAGCAGTACTTC. This sequence encodes CASSVTDIYEQYF.

Only a few counts were recorded for this clonotype. A junction end diverges from the germline sequence, so it may reflect a read error. The CDR3 protein is CASTPLQGTQYF. CDR3 DNA: TGTGCCAGCACCCCCCTCCAAGGGACCCAGTACTTC. The chain is built from TRBV6-5 and TRBJ2-5; D uncertain. This CDR3 spans 12 amino acids. Germline V gene lookup returns CDR1 MNHEY and CDR2 SVGAGI.

The rearrangement joins TRBV29-1 to TRBJ1-4, with 7 bases aligning to TRBD1. The germline V gene has CDR1 SQVTM and CDR2 ANQGSEA. This CDR3 spans 13 amino acids. Trimming at V came to 7 bases and at J to 8 bases, leaving 10 bases not matched to a gene. The CDR3, as DNA: TGCAGCGCCGCAGGACAGGACAACGAAAAACTGTTTTTT. It yields the protein CSAAGQDNEKLFF. The full variable domain, its missing parts supplied by reference TRBV29-1 and TRBJ1-4, is SAVISQKPSRDICQRGTSLTIQCQVDSQVTMMFWYRQQPGQSLTLIATANQGSEATYESGFVIDKFPISRPNLTFSTLTVSNMSPEDSSIYLCSAAGQDNEKLFFGSGTQLSVL.

The chain recombines TRBV5-5 with TRBJ2-5, with D possibly matching TRBD2 (6 bases). The CDR3 sequence is 16 residues long. The germline V and J ends were trimmed by 3 bases and 4 bases, with 19 bases remaining between them. Germline assignment: CDR1 SGHKS and CDR2 YYEKEE (reference sequence). The DNA of the CDR3 is TGTGCCAGCAGCTCCCTAATAGGAGGGCTGAGAGAGACCCAGTACTTC. Protein sequence: CASSSLIGGLRETQYF. The full variable domain, completed using reference TRBV5-5 and TRBJ2-5, is DAGVTQSPTHLIKTRGQQVTLRCSPISGHKSVSWYQQVLGQGPQFIFQYYEKEERGRGNFPDRFSARQFPNYSSELNVNALLLGDSALYLCASSSLIGGLRETQYFGPGTRLLVL.

This sequence joins TRBV20-1 and TRBJ2-5; 10 nucleotides agree with TRBD2. V lost 0 bases, J lost 4 bases, and 8 bases stayed unmatched. The CDR3 length is 16 residues. Germline V gene lookup returns CDR1 DFQATT and CDR2 SNEGSKA (reference sequence). The CDR3 nucleotides read TGCAGTGCTAGAGAACTAGCGGGAATAGGTCGAGAGACCCAGTACTTC. Protein product: CSARELAGIGRETQYF.